This TCR beta chain was observed in a study of cytomegalovirus exposure and HLA in healthy donors. Use of 60 Vbeta and 13 Jbeta primers characterized the PCR. Only in-frame clones appear in the TCRdb table, and some are missing; sequencing was by immunoSEQ multiplex PCR. The sample shows about 300,000 clones, 86% of them seen only once. This clone occurred a few times. Its cognate antigen is unknown. Germline V lookup: CDR1 SNHLY, CDR2 FYNNEI. This CDR3 has 13 residues. V gave up 9 bases and J gave up 5 bases; unmatched junction bases: 6. Study observations and caveats: Earlier findings revealed that most TCR beta V segments proved productive either about 90% or about 30% of the time.

Sequenced input: PBMCs. This TCR was recovered from a man aged 35-49 years in good health and CMV-seropositive. The chain carries TRBV2 and TRBJ1-5; TRBD1 agrees at 8 bases. The CDR3 bases are TGTGCCAGTCAGACAGGGGCCTATCAGCCCCAGCATTTT. Residues: CASQTGAYQPQHF.